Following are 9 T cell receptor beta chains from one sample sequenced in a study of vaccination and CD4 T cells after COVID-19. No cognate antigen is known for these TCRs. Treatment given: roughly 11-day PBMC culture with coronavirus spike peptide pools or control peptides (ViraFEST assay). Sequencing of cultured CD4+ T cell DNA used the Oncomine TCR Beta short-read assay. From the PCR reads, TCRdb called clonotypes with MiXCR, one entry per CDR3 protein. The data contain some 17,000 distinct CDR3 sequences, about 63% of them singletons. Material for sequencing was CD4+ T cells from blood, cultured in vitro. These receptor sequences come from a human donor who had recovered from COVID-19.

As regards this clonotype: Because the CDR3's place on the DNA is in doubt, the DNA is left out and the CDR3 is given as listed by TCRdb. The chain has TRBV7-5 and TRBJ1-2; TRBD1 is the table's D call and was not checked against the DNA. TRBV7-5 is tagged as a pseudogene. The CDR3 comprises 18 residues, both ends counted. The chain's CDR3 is CISVPEARPDGIGYGYTF.

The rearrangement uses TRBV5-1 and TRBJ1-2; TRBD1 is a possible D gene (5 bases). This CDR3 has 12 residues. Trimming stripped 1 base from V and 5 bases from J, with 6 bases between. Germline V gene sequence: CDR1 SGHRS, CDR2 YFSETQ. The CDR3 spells CASSLRGYGYTF. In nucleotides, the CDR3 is TGCGCCAGCAGCTTGCGGGGGTATGGCTACACCTTC.

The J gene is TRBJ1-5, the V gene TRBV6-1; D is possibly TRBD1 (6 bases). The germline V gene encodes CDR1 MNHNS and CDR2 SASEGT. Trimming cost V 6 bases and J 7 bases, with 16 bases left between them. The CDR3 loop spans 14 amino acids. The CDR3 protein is CASSPEGGHQPQHF. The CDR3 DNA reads TGTGCCAGCAGCCCGGAGGGGGGGCACCAGCCCCAGCATTTT.

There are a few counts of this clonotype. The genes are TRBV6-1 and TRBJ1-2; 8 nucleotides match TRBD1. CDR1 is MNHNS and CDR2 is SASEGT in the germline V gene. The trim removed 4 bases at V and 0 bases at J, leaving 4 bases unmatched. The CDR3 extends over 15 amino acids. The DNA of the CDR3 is TGTGCCAGCAGTGTGACAGGGGTCGCTAACTATGGCTACACCTTC. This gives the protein CASSVTGVANYGYTF.

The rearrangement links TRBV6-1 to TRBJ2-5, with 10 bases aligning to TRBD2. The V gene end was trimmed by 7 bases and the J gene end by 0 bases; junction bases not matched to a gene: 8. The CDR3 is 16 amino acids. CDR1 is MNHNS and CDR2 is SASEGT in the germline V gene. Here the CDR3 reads CASTSPLAGDQETQYF. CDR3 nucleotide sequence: TGTGCCAGCACCTCTCCCCTAGCGGGGGACCAAGAGACCCAGTACTTC.

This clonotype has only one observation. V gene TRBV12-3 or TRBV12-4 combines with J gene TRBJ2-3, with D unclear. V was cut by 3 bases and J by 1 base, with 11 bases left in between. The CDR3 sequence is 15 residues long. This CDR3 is CASSLGWAGTDTQYF. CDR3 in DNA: TGTGCCAGCAGTTTGGGCTGGGCGGGCACAGATACGCAGTATTTT.

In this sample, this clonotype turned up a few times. The CDR3 is CASSPIGGVQETQYF. The CDR3 coding sequence is TGTGCCAGTAGTCCCATAGGGGGAGTACAAGAGACCCAGTACTTC. V gene TRBV19 combines with J gene TRBJ2-5; D might be TRBD1 (6 bases). The CDR3 extends over 15 amino acids. V was clipped by 5 bases and J by 2 bases, with 15 bases between them. Germline CDR1 is LNHDA and CDR2 is SQIVND (reference sequence). The whole variable domain, filled in from reference TRBV19 and TRBJ2-5, reads DGGITQSPKYLFRKEGQNVTLSCEQNLNHDAMYWYRQDPGQGLRLIYYSQIVNDFQKGDIAEGYSVSREKKESFPLTVTSAQKNPTAFYLCASSPIGGVQETQYFGPGTRLLVL.

CDR3 in DNA: TGTGCCAGCAGCCAAGTAACAGCGGGGGGGCCCTACGAGCAGTACTTC. Translation gives CASSQVTAGGPYEQYF. The V gene is TRBV4-2, the J gene TRBJ2-7, with TRBD2 identical over 10 bases. CDR1 is LGHNA, CDR2 YNFKEQ, per germline. Trimming took 1 base from V and 2 from J; bases not matched to a gene: 5. The CDR3 is made up of 16 amino acids.

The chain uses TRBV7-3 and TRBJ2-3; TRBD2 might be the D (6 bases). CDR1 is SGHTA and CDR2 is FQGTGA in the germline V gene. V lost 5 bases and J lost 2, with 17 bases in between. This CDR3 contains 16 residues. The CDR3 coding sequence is TGTGCCAGCAGCCCCCTGGGCGGGGATGCCACAGATACGCAGTATTTT. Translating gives CASSPLGGDATDTQYF.